The 21 T cell receptor beta chains below were found in one sample sequenced in a study of somatic mutations in cytotoxic T cells in rheumatoid arthritis. The data were produced by immunoSEQ multiplex PCR, yet TCRdb's version contains in-frame clones alone and is incomplete. The sample gives approximately 23,000 clones, just under 80% of which show up once; approximately 11% is in the top ten. Specimen: CD8+ T cells sorted from blood. The receptor set was obtained from an adult with rheumatoid arthritis.

This clone was picked up a small number of times. The rearrangement links TRBV27 to TRBJ2-5; D possibly corresponds to TRBD2 (6 bases). This CDR3 is built from 12 residues. V was pared by 6 bases and J by 2 bases, with 7 bases between. The germline V gene encodes CDR1 MNHEY and CDR2 SMNVEV (reference sequence). CDR3 DNA: TGTGCCAGCAGAGGACTACAAGAGACCCAGTACTTC. It specifies CASRGLQETQYF.

The V and J genes are TRBV4-1 and TRBJ2-5; D remains unclear. The germline gives CDR1 MGHRA, CDR2 YSYEKL. Trimming stripped 0 bases from V and 5 bases from J, with 1 base between. The length of the CDR3 is 11 residues. In DNA, the CDR3 is TGCGCCAGCAGCCAAGACGAGACCCAGTACTTC. This sequence encodes CASSQDETQYF.

This chain links TRBV5-4 with TRBJ2-5; TRBD2 might be the D (7 bases). The CDR3 is 17 amino acids. Germline V gene lookup returns CDR1 SGHNT and CDR2 YYREEE (reference sequence). The germline V and J ends were trimmed by 2 bases and 1 base, with 18 bases remaining between them. The CDR3 sequence is CASSFEEGGALQETQYF. CDR3 sequence (DNA): TGTGCCAGCAGCTTCGAGGAGGGGGGGGCCCTCCAAGAGACCCAGTACTTC.

This clone came up once. V usage is TRBV9 and J usage is TRBJ2-1; D remains unclear. Trimming removed 4 bases at V and 5 bases at J, with 10 bases between. Per the germline V gene, CDR1 is SGDLS and CDR2 is YYNGEE. There are 13 residues in the CDR3. The CDR3 loop reads CASSPGTNNEQFF. The CDR3 nucleotides read TGTGCCAGCAGCCCCGGTACGAACAATGAGCAGTTCTTC.

The rearrangement uses TRBV4-3 and TRBJ1-5; 7 nucleotides line up with TRBD1. This CDR3 region has 16 residues. Germline V gene data show CDR1 as LGHNA and CDR2 as YSLEER. The V gene end was trimmed by 0 bases and the J gene end by 7 bases; junction bases not matched to a gene: 9. DNA for the CDR3: TGCGCCAGCAGCCAAGATTTGGGGACAGTCGGCCAGCCCCAGCATTTT. Protein: CASSQDLGTVGQPQHF.

The J gene is TRBJ2-3, the V gene TRBV7-8, with 8 bases lining up with TRBD2. The CDR3 runs 20 residues. Germline values: CDR1 SGHVS, CDR2 FQNEAQ. The V and J ends lost 5 bases and 4 bases, in that order; junction bases with no gene match: 23. CDR3: CASSSNSASGFLPGPDTQYF. CDR3 nucleotide sequence: TGTGCCAGCAGCAGCAATAGCGCTAGCGGGTTCCTCCCGGGTCCAGATACGCAGTATTTT.

The gene calls are TRBV9 and TRBJ2-3; D might be TRBD1 (8 bases). CDR1 SGDLS and CDR2 YYNGEE come from the germline V gene. V was cut by 8 bases and J by 0 bases, with 13 bases left in between. This CDR3 contains 14 residues. This CDR3 is CASTGGGSTDTQYF. Here the CDR3 DNA reads TGTGCCAGTACAGGGGGGGGTAGCACAGATACGCAGTATTTT.

The rearrangement links TRBV4-1 to TRBJ1-3, with TRBD1 matching over 7 bases. The CDR3 runs 17 residues. The ends lost 1 base at V and 0 bases at J; junction bases unmatched: 6. Germline loops: CDR1 MGHRA, CDR2 YSYEKL. The CDR3 is CASSQVQGVTSGNTIYF. The CDR3 coding sequence is TGCGCCAGCAGCCAAGTCCAGGGGGTCACCTCTGGAAACACCATATATTTT.

V is TRBV4-3 and J is TRBJ1-2; unclear D gene. CDR3 length equals 15 residues. V lost 3 bases and J 4 bases, leaving 15 bases between the germline ends. The germline V gene has CDR1 LGHNA and CDR2 YSLEER. The CDR3 DNA sequence: TGCGCCAGCAGCCACTGGGGTATGACACCCTATGGCTACACCTTC. This codes for CASSHWGMTPYGYTF.

The chain couples TRBV7-3 to TRBJ2-3; 7 nucleotides agree with TRBD2. The V and J ends lost 2 bases and 6 bases, in that order; junction bases with no gene match: 14. Germline assignment: CDR1 SGHTA and CDR2 FQGTGA. The CDR3 is made up of 17 amino acids. The CDR3 protein is CASSLGRDYTLRDTQYF. The CDR3 coding sequence is TGTGCCAGCAGCTTAGGCCGGGACTACACCTTAAGGGATACGCAGTATTTT.

The chain couples TRBV4-3 to TRBJ2-7, with no clear D. Trimming took off 1 base at V and 7 bases at J, with 11 bases between the two ends. This CDR3 has 13 residues. The germline V gene encodes CDR1 LGHNA and CDR2 YSLEER. The CDR3 spells CASSQVLGREQYF. CDR3 DNA: TGCGCCAGCAGCCAAGTTCTAGGTCGGGAGCAGTACTTC.

This clone is a singleton in its sample. This chain joins TRBV27 and TRBJ2-2; D is uncertain. Trimming left V 5 bases short and J 6 bases short, with 10 bases between. This CDR3 is built from 13 residues. Germline assignment: CDR1 MNHEY and CDR2 SMNVEV (reference sequence). CDR3 loop: CASSPGAAGELFF. DNA for the CDR3: TGTGCCAGCAGTCCGGGCGCGGCCGGGGAGCTGTTTTTT.

The V gene is TRBV6-4, the J gene TRBJ2-1; D not resolved. The CDR3 consists of 13 residues. CDR1 and CDR2 from the germline V gene are MRHNA and SNTAGT. V lost 2 bases and J 9 bases, leaving 11 bases between the germline ends. For the CDR3, the DNA is TGTGCCAGCAGTGACCGGCCCCGTGGTGAGCAGTTCTTC. It codes for CASSDRPRGEQFF.

The J gene is TRBJ2-5, the V gene TRBV10-3; 12 positions match TRBD1. Germline assignment: CDR1 ENHRY and CDR2 SYGVKD. Trimming took 6 bases from V and 5 from J; bases not matched to a gene: 7. The CDR3 extends over 15 amino acids. This CDR3 is CAISLPGQGAETQYF. The CDR3 region has the DNA TGTGCCATCAGCCTTCCGGGACAGGGGGCGGAGACCCAGTACTTC.

This clone has a handful of counts. This sequence joins TRBV5-5 and TRBJ1-5; D is unclear. V was shortened by 4 bases and J by 1 base, with 18 bases between the two germline ends. The CDR3 is 17 residues long. Per germline, CDR1 SGHKS and CDR2 YYEKEE (reference sequence). The CDR3 region is CASSLRAWTESNQPQHF. The CDR3 DNA reads as TGTGCCAGCAGCCTCCGAGCCTGGACGGAGAGCAATCAGCCCCAGCATTTT.

This clone was counted once. This chain uses TRBV27 with TRBJ2-5; 10 bases fit TRBD2. The CDR3 contains 16 residues. With 2 bases clipped from V and 2 bases from J, the junction kept 5 bases outside the gene matches. The germline V gene has CDR1 MNHEY and CDR2 SMNVEV (reference sequence). This chain's CDR3 is CASSLRLAGSQETQYF. The CDR3 DNA reads as TGTGCCAGCAGTTTAAGACTAGCGGGTAGTCAAGAGACCCAGTACTTC.

This rearrangement joins TRBV14 to TRBJ2-3; the match to TRBD2 covers 8 bases. Germline loops: CDR1 SGHDN, CDR2 FVKESK. Trimming removed 3 bases from V and 2 bases from J; junction bases left unmatched: 4. The CDR3 totals 15 residues. The CDR3 here is CASSHSGTPTDTQYF. In DNA, the CDR3 is TGTGCCAGCAGCCATAGCGGGACTCCCACAGATACGCAGTATTTT.

J is TRBJ1-2 and V is TRBV6-5, with a tentative D call TRBD1 (6 bases). Germline V CDR1 and CDR2: MNHEY, SVGAGI. Between the trimmed V and J ends, which lost 4 bases and 5 bases, there was a span of 11 bases. The CDR3 is made up of 13 amino acids. CDR3 sequence (DNA): TGTGCCAGCAGTTCGACAGGCCAATATGGCTACACCTTC. Translating it yields CASSSTGQYGYTF.

A few counts support this clone. This rearrangement joins TRBV27 to TRBJ1-1, with TRBD1 matching over 8 bases. J was trimmed by 3 bases and V by 5 bases; bases with no gene match: 11. Germline CDR1 and CDR2: MNHEY and SMNVEV (reference sequence). This CDR3 is 16 amino acids long. CDR3 in amino acids: CASSPLDRAGYTEAFF. The DNA for the CDR3 is TGTGCCAGCAGTCCTCTGGACAGGGCTGGGTACACTGAAGCTTTCTTT.

The chain couples TRBV30 to TRBJ2-2; D unresolved. CDR3 size: 13 residues. Trimming removed 4 bases at V and 1 base at J, with 7 bases between. Germline CDR1 and CDR2: GTSNPN and SVGIG (reference sequence). The CDR3 loop reads CAWIEVNTGELFF. CDR3 DNA sequence: TGTGCCTGGATTGAAGTGAACACCGGGGAGCTGTTTTTT.

The chain has TRBV6-1 and TRBJ2-1; 7 bases line up with TRBD1. The junction had 5 bases not matched to a gene; V was cut back by 6 bases and J by 0 bases. From germline, CDR1 is MNHNS and CDR2 SASEGT. The CDR3 contains 15 residues. In nucleotides, the CDR3 is TGTGCCAGCAGGGGACAGTTCCCCTCCTACAATGAGCAGTTCTTC. This sequence encodes CASRGQFPSYNEQFF.